This is a list of T cell receptor beta chains from one sample in a study of shared clonotypes between healthy human individuals. This table comes from immunoSEQ multiplex PCR, and its TCRdb copy is limited to in-frame clones, with some not included. Of about 2.4 million clones in the sample, approximately 93% were seen once. The sequenced material came from naive CD4+ T cells from PBMCs. These receptors were obtained from a man in his late teens or twenties in good health. Some clones in this sample may be carry-over from other donors' samples. Each CDR3 is given with its conserved first and last residue. The D gene is left open where the match is weak. Expanded clones get a size class; other rows say once, few or many, or leave the size out.

>.|.|TRBV5-3|TRBJ2-5|16
TGTGCCAGAAGCTTGGTTTCAGCGCCTGTCTATGGGACCCAGTACTTC
CARSLVSAPVYGTQYF
>once|TRBD1|TRBV5-1|TRBJ2-7|16
TGCGCCAGCAGCCCAGGACAGGGTAAGGGGGTCTACGAGCAGTACTTC
CASSPGQGKGVYEQYF
>.|.|TRBV10-3|TRBJ2-7|16
TGTGCCATCAGCAACGCGAAACAGGGATTGGCCGACGAGCAGTACTTC
CAISNAKQGLADEQYF
>.|.|TRBV2|TRBJ2-1|15
TGTGCCAGCAAAAGACTAGTCGTTCTTAACAATGAGCAGTTCTTC
CASKRLVVLNNEQFF
>.|.|TRBV5-1|TRBJ2-2|13
TGCGCCAGCAGCCCGGGGTGGTTCGGGGAGCTGTTTTTT
CASSPGWFGELFF
>once|TRBD2|TRBV7-6|TRBJ2-5|15
TGTGCCAGCAGCGTCATTAGCGGGAGACAAGAGACCCAGTACTTC
CASSVISGRQETQYF
>once|TRBD2|TRBV7-3|TRBJ2-2|17
TGTGCCAGCAGCTTATTAGCGGGAGGGTCGAACACCGGGGAGCTGTTTTTT
CASSLLAGGSNTGELFF
>.|.|TRBV5-5|TRBJ2-4|12
TGTGCCAGCAGCTTATGGGGGAACATTCAGTACTTC
CASSLWGNIQYF
>.|.|TRBV6-5|TRBJ2-7|11
TGTGCCAGCACCCGGGGCTACGAGCAGTACTTC
CASTRGYEQYF
>.|.|TRBV6-1|TRBJ2-3|13
TGTGCGGCTCGGCAGACTAGCACAGATACGCAGTATTTT
CAARQTSTDTQYF
>.|.|TRBV28|TRBJ1-2|11
TGTGCCAGCAGTTTCCGCTATGGCTACACCTTC
CASSFRYGYTF
>.|TRBD1|TRBV5-1|TRBJ2-7|14
TGCGCCAGCACCTCGACAGGGGGCAGTTGGGAGCAGTACTTC
CASTSTGGSWEQYF
>.|TRBD2|TRBV5-4|TRBJ2-5|15
TGTGCCAGCAGCAGTCTAGCGGGAGGTGGGGAGACCCAGTACTTC
CASSSLAGGGETQYF
>.|.|TRBV6-1|TRBJ1-3|13
TGTGCCAGCAGTGTTAGAACTGGAAACACCATATATTTT
CASSVRTGNTIYF
>.|.|TRBV5-8|TRBJ1-3|15
TGTGCCAGCAGCACTGGGCCCGGCGGCGGAAACACCATATATTTT
CASSTGPGGGNTIYF
>.|TRBD2|TRBV7-8|TRBJ2-2|16
TGTGCCAGCACCCATGGGAGCGGGATCATCACCGGGGAGCTGTTTTTT
CASTHGSGIITGELFF
>.|.|TRBV7-2|TRBJ2-7|12
TGTGCCAGCAGCTTCGGCTCTCGCGAGCAGTACTTC
CASSFGSREQYF
>.|TRBD1|TRBV7-3|TRBJ2-7|19
TGTGCCAGCAGCCCCCAGGGGCAGGGGGCGGTTAAATTCGTCGACGAGCAGTACTTC
CASSPQGQGAVKFVDEQYF
>.|.|TRBV10-3|TRBJ2-1|13
TGTGCCATCAGTGGAGGACCCGACAATGAGCAGTTCTTC
CAISGGPDNEQFF
>.|TRBD1|TRBV30|TRBJ1-3|14
TGTGCCTGGGGGACAGGGTCGTCAGGAAACACCATATATTTT
CAWGTGSSGNTIYF
>.|.|TRBV4-2|TRBJ2-2|17
TGTGCCAGCAGCCAAGGAATAGCGGCTGTTTCTGCCGGGGAGCTGTTTTTT
CASSQGIAAVSAGELFF
>.|.|TRBV2|TRBJ1-5|14
TGTGCCAGCAGTGAACAGCTCTCAAATCAGCCCCAGCATTTT
CASSEQLSNQPQHF
>.|TRBD1|TRBV6-6|TRBJ1-5|14
TGTGCCAGCAGGGGACAGGGGGACAATCAGCCCCAGCATTTT
CASRGQGDNQPQHF
>.|.|TRBV7-2|TRBJ2-2|17
TGTGCCAGCAGCTTTAGGGGACCCGGAGTCGGCACCGGGGAGCTGTTTTTT
CASSFRGPGVGTGELFF
>.|.|TRBV28|TRBJ2-7|12
TGTGCCATCGAGGGAGGCTCCAACGAGCAGTACTTC
CAIEGGSNEQYF
>.|.|TRBV10-3|TRBJ1-3|15
TGTGCCATCGGGTTGACGACGGGGTCTGGAAACACCATATATTTT
CAIGLTTGSGNTIYF
>.|TRBD2|TRBV29-1|TRBJ2-3|13
TGCAGCGAGGGGCTAGCGGGAACAGATACGCAGTATTTT
CSEGLAGTDTQYF
>.|TRBD1|TRBV9|TRBJ1-1|14
TGTGCCAGCAGCGCGGGACAGGGGGCGGTAGAAGCTTTCTTT
CASSAGQGAVEAFF
>.|.|TRBV5-1|TRBJ2-7|13
TGCGCCAGCAGACTTAACAGTCCGTACGAGCAGTACTTC
CASRLNSPYEQYF
>.|.|TRBV19|TRBJ2-2|15
TGTGCCAGTAGTTTCCGGGACGGCTACACCGGGGAGCTGTTTTTT
CASSFRDGYTGELFF
>.|.|TRBV4-2|TRBJ1-1|18
TGTGCCAGCAGCCATCCTATTGCTACCTGGGGAGAGGGCACTGAAGCTTTCTTT
CASSHPIATWGEGTEAFF
>few|TRBD1|TRBV9|TRBJ2-1|15
TGTGCCAGCAGCCCTCAAGGACAGGGGGCAAATGAGCAGTTCTTC
CASSPQGQGANEQFF
>.|.|TRBV7-6|TRBJ2-1|13
TGTGCCAGCAGCTCCCGGGTTTACAATGAGCAGTTCTTC
CASSSRVYNEQFF
>.|.|TRBV9|TRBJ1-3|14
TGTGCCAGCAGCGTGGGGACCTCTGGAAACACCATATATTTT
CASSVGTSGNTIYF
>.|.|TRBV2|TRBJ2-1|12
TGTGCCAGCAGGACAGACAGCAATGAGCAGTTCTTC
CASRTDSNEQFF
>once|TRBD1|TRBV28|TRBJ2-7|16
TGTGCCAGCAGTCCAAGGACCGGGACAGCTCCCTACGAGCAGTACTTC
CASSPRTGTAPYEQYF
>.|.|TRBV5-8|TRBJ2-3|14
TGTGCCAGCAGCTTTGGGAGTTGGTCAGATACGCAGTATTTT
CASSFGSWSDTQYF
>.|.|TRBV6-6|TRBJ1-1|13
TGTGCCAGCAGACCAGACGGGGACACTGAAGCTTTCTTT
CASRPDGDTEAFF
>.|TRBD1|TRBV11-2|TRBJ1-2|14
TGTGCCAGCAGCCCCTCAGGGACAGTCTATGGCTACACCTTC
CASSPSGTVYGYTF
>.|.|TRBV5-1|TRBJ2-1|16
TGCGCCAGCAGCTTGGAGGCAGGGGAAGGATACAATGAGCAGTTCTTC
CASSLEAGEGYNEQFF
>once|.|TRBV27|TRBJ1-1|13
TGTGCCAGCAGTTTAGGGAGGAACACTGAAGCTTTCTTT
CASSLGRNTEAFF
>once|.|TRBV7-9|TRBJ1-3|15
TGTGCCAGCAGCTTAGCCCCAAGGACAGGAAACACCATATATTTT
CASSLAPRTGNTIYF
>.|.|TRBV5-1|TRBJ1-4|13
TGCGCCAGCAGCTTGGACAGTAATGAAAAACTGTTTTTT
CASSLDSNEKLFF
>.|.|TRBV18|TRBJ2-1|13
TGTGCCAGCTTTATTGGAGACTACAATGAGCAGTTCTTC
CASFIGDYNEQFF
>once|.|TRBV25-1|TRBJ1-2|13
TGTGCCAGCAGTGAACTAGCTAACTATGGCTACACCTTC
CASSELANYGYTF
>.|.|TRBV28|TRBJ2-5|17
TGTGCCAGCAGTTTACTCCCACAAGCGGGCCGCCAAGAGACCCAGTACTTC
CASSLLPQAGRQETQYF
>.|TRBD2|TRBV10-2|TRBJ2-2|15
TGCGCCAGCAGTGTAAGGGGACTAACGGCCGGGGAGCTGTTTTTT
CASSVRGLTAGELFF
>.|TRBD2|TRBV5-1|TRBJ2-1|17
TGCGCCAGCAGCTCAACTAGCGGGAGGGCCGGGTACAATGAGCAGTTCTTC
CASSSTSGRAGYNEQFF